This T cell receptor beta chain was profiled in a study of CD8+ T cells in alopecia areata. As the sequencing template, cDNA was produced by extracting RNA and reverse transcribing it. Clones were sequenced by immunoSEQ multiplex PCR, and TCRdb holds only the in-frame ones, with some missing. Of roughly 150,000 clones in the sample, more than 55% were seen once. Concerning this clone: Its antigen is not known.

Study findings and constraints: An increase in clonality over normal scalp was evident in lesional scalp, especially alopecia totalis/universalis. TCR sharing was clearer in mice than between patients, perhaps partly owing to patient HLA diversity. Sequenced scalp T cells also include alphabeta T cells resident in normal skin.

PBMC-derived CD4+ and CD8+ T cells were sorted. This CDR3 comprises 16 residues. V lost 1 base to trimming and J lost 0 bases, with 11 bases between them. Germline CDR1 and CDR2: SGHRS and YFSETQ. The chain couples TRBV5-1 to TRBJ2-1; possible D gene TRBD1, 5 bases. The sequence was collected from a human donor in good health. The sequenced material came from CD8+ T cells sorted from blood. The CDR3 DNA sequence: TGCGCCAGCAGCTTGCGGAGTCAGGGCTCCTACAATGAGCAGTTCTTC. Translation: CASSLRSQGSYNEQFF.